What follows describes a single T cell receptor beta chain. Method: immunoSEQ multiplex PCR; TCRdb's copy keeps in-frame clones and lacks some. The repertoire has over 300,000 clones, around 87% of them found once; the top ten carry over 0.9%. The germline CDR1 and CDR2 sequences are KGHDR and SFDVKD. V lost 4 bases and J lost 2; bases outside the gene matches: 2. This CDR3 has 15 residues. Those who participated ranged in age from roughly 18 to 90 years and resided in 20 to 30 US areas. This entry comes from a study of blood T cell repertoires in COVID-19. The wider study: In each case, the material was cDNA or gDNA derived from T cells, B-cell-depleted T cells, or PBMCs.

Material for sequencing was PBMCs or T cells enriched from blood (not recorded which). This TCR was recovered from a woman in her twenties or thirties with acute COVID-19. The rearrangement joins TRBV24-1 to TRBJ1-2, with TRBD1 matching over 11 bases. The CDR3 nucleotides read TGTGCCACCAGTGAGTGGACAGGGGGCAACTATGGCTACACCTTC. Protein product: CATSEWTGGNYGYTF.